This T cell receptor (beta chain) came from a study of a mutant IDH1 vaccine in newly diagnosed glioma. Study details: Patients got their first vaccination 4-6 weeks after radiotherapy alone, or with temozolomide cycles. Among treated patients, around 62% were male and about 40% female, and mean age was about 41 years. Earlier care involved radiotherapy, temozolomide, or both, and the majority received both.

This CDR3 contains 16 residues. Germline V gene lookup returns CDR1 LNHDA and CDR2 SQIVND (reference sequence). V lost 0 bases, J lost 5 bases, and 5 bases stayed unmatched. Sequencing used immunoSEQ multiplex PCR; TCRdb keeps in-frame clones, though not all of them. Among 40,000 or so clones listed, approximately 76% were seen once. Findings and limits, study-wide: Patients mounted vaccine-induced immune responses in 90% to 95% of cases.

Concerning this clone itself: No antigen is known for it.

Indicated time point: week 23, last vaccination. Alongside topical imiquimod, each dose of vaccine comprised 300 ug of mutant IDH1 20-mer peptide. This clonotype was sampled from a man in his fifties with glioma. The chain carries TRBV19 and TRBJ1-4; 8 bases match TRBD1. The sample consisted of PBMCs, taken from a glioma patient whose treatment included an IDH1 peptide vaccine. DNA of the CDR3: TGTGCCAGTAGTATAGACTCGACAGGGGTAAATGAAAAACTGTTTTTT. This codes for CASSIDSTGVNEKLFF.